These T cell receptor beta chains were read from a single sample in a study of technical replicates of blood from a handful of donors. Method: immunoSEQ multiplex PCR; TCRdb's copy keeps in-frame clones and lacks some. The sample carries over 70,000 clones, 85% to 95% recorded once. The sample was T cells isolated from PBMCs. These receptors originate from a human donor in good health. Both conserved end residues are part of each CDR3. The D gene is left open where the match is weak. Some rows mark clone size as missing; the rest say once, few, many or name a class of expanded clone.

clone size: .; J gene: TRBJ1-3; CDR3 length: 18; D gene: .; V gene: TRBV7-2; CDR3 DNA: TGTGCCAGCAGCCCAAGCGGGAGGCCCACCGAAGCTGGAAACACCATATATTTT; CDR3 protein: CASSPSGRPTEAGNTIYF
clone size: .; J gene: TRBJ2-2; CDR3 length: 16; D gene: .; V gene: TRBV9; CDR3 DNA: TGTGCCAGCAGCGTAGGATACGCCACTACTGGCGGGGAGCTGTTTTTT; CDR3 protein: CASSVGYATTGGELFF
clone size: .; J gene: TRBJ2-1; CDR3 length: 16; D gene: TRBD2; V gene: TRBV7-9; CDR3 DNA: TGTGCCAGCAGCTTACTAGCGGGCGTTTCCTACAATGAGCAGTTCTTC; CDR3 protein: CASSLLAGVSYNEQFF
clone size: .; J gene: TRBJ2-7; CDR3 length: 13; D gene: .; V gene: TRBV11-3; CDR3 DNA: TGTGCCAGCATGGGGGGTACCGCCTACGAGCAGTACTTC; CDR3 protein: CASMGGTAYEQYF
clone size: .; J gene: TRBJ2-3; CDR3 length: 15; D gene: TRBD1; V gene: TRBV10-1; CDR3 DNA: TGCGCCAGCAGCCCAAGGGGGCGCGACACAGATACGCAGTATTTT; CDR3 protein: CASSPRGRDTDTQYF
clone size: .; J gene: TRBJ2-4; CDR3 length: 15; D gene: TRBD1; V gene: TRBV30; CDR3 DNA: TGTGCCTGGAGCGGGCTGGGCAGGGGGATGAACATTCAGTACTTC; CDR3 protein: CAWSGLGRGMNIQYF
clone size: .; J gene: TRBJ1-1; CDR3 length: 11; D gene: .; V gene: TRBV19; CDR3 DNA: TGTGCCAGTACCGCCGGGACAAGGCGGTTCTTT; CDR3 protein: CASTAGTRRFF
clone size: .; J gene: TRBJ1-4; CDR3 length: 16; D gene: TRBD1; V gene: TRBV23-1; CDR3 DNA: TGCGCCAGCAGTCAATCCCCCCTGGGGACAGGGGAAAAACTGTTTTTT; CDR3 protein: CASSQSPLGTGEKLFF
clone size: .; J gene: TRBJ1-4; CDR3 length: 15; D gene: .; V gene: TRBV2; CDR3 DNA: TGTGCCAGCAGCCCTCAGACTCTAACTAATGAAAAACTGTTTTTT; CDR3 protein: CASSPQTLTNEKLFF
clone size: .; J gene: TRBJ1-1; CDR3 length: 13; D gene: TRBD1; V gene: TRBV9; CDR3 DNA: TGTGCCAGCAGCGGACAGGGACGAACTGAAGCTTTCTTT; CDR3 protein: CASSGQGRTEAFF
clone size: once; J gene: TRBJ1-4; CDR3 length: 14; D gene: TRBD1; V gene: TRBV28; CDR3 DNA: TGTGCCAGCAGTAGACCCGGGACAGGGGGAAAACTGTTTTTT; CDR3 protein: CASSRPGTGGKLFF
clone size: .; J gene: TRBJ2-3; CDR3 length: 18; D gene: TRBD2; V gene: TRBV7-2; CDR3 DNA: TGTGCCAGCAGCCCTCCCCTCCGATCTAGCGGGAGGACAGATACGCAGTATTTT; CDR3 protein: CASSPPLRSSGRTDTQYF
clone size: .; J gene: TRBJ1-2; CDR3 length: 12; D gene: .; V gene: TRBV29-1; CDR3 DNA: TGCAGCGTTGATGCGGGGAGCAGAGGCTACACCTTC; CDR3 protein: CSVDAGSRGYTF
clone size: .; J gene: TRBJ2-7; CDR3 length: 14; D gene: TRBD2; V gene: TRBV5-1; CDR3 DNA: TGCGCCAGCAGCTTGCAGACTAGCAGCTACGAGCAGTACTTC; CDR3 protein: CASSLQTSSYEQYF
clone size: .; J gene: TRBJ1-1; CDR3 length: 15; D gene: .; V gene: TRBV7-2; CDR3 DNA: TGTGCCAGCAGCTCCTGGGGGGGACGGAACACTGAAGCTTTCTTT; CDR3 protein: CASSSWGGRNTEAFF
clone size: few; J gene: TRBJ1-1; CDR3 length: 11; D gene: .; V gene: TRBV30; CDR3 DNA: TGTGCCTGGAGAGGGGAAACTGAAGCTTTCTTT; CDR3 protein: CAWRGETEAFF
clone size: .; J gene: TRBJ1-2; CDR3 length: 14; D gene: .; V gene: TRBV6-5; CDR3 DNA: TGTGCCAGCAGTTACTCCGGGGGGGACTATGGCTACACCTTC; CDR3 protein: CASSYSGGDYGYTF
clone size: .; J gene: TRBJ1-5; CDR3 length: 17; D gene: .; V gene: TRBV2; CDR3 DNA: TGTGCCAGCAGTGAAGCGCTCGGGCCAGGGGTCGATCAGCCCCAGCATTTT; CDR3 protein: CASSEALGPGVDQPQHF
clone size: .; J gene: TRBJ1-1; CDR3 length: 14; D gene: .; V gene: TRBV7-2; CDR3 DNA: TGTGCCAGCAGCCAAACAGGGTTGAACACTGAAGCTTTCTTT; CDR3 protein: CASSQTGLNTEAFF
clone size: .; J gene: TRBJ2-1; CDR3 length: 16; D gene: TRBD2; V gene: TRBV2; CDR3 DNA: TGTGCCAGCAGTGAAGAGAGGGCTAGCGGGAGGGGTGAGCAGTTCTTC; CDR3 protein: CASSEERASGRGEQFF
clone size: .; J gene: TRBJ2-3; CDR3 length: 17; D gene: .; V gene: TRBV7-9; CDR3 DNA: TGTGCCAGCAGCTTAAGTATTCCGGGAGCCGGCACAGATACGCAGTATTTT; CDR3 protein: CASSLSIPGAGTDTQYF
clone size: .; J gene: TRBJ1-3; CDR3 length: 13; D gene: .; V gene: TRBV28; CDR3 DNA: TGTGCCAGCAGTTTACAGGCTGGAAACACCATATATTTT; CDR3 protein: CASSLQAGNTIYF
clone size: .; J gene: TRBJ1-2; CDR3 length: 12; D gene: .; V gene: TRBV27; CDR3 DNA: TGTGCCAGCAGTATCCAGGGTTTCGGCTACACCTTC; CDR3 protein: CASSIQGFGYTF
clone size: once; J gene: TRBJ2-5; CDR3 length: 16; D gene: TRBD1; V gene: TRBV28; CDR3 DNA: TGTGCCAGCAGTTCGGATACGGACAGGGGTGGGGAGACCCAGTACTTC; CDR3 protein: CASSSDTDRGGETQYF
clone size: .; J gene: TRBJ2-3; CDR3 length: 16; D gene: .; V gene: TRBV5-4; CDR3 DNA: TGTGCCAGCAGCTTGGACCAGGGGTCCGGCACAGATACGCAGTATTTT; CDR3 protein: CASSLDQGSGTDTQYF
clone size: .; J gene: TRBJ1-4; CDR3 length: 14; D gene: .; V gene: TRBV28; CDR3 DNA: TGTGCCAGCAGTTCCGGACAGTTCAATGAAAAACTGTTTTTT; CDR3 protein: CASSSGQFNEKLFF
clone size: .; J gene: TRBJ2-1; CDR3 length: 14; D gene: TRBD1; V gene: TRBV6-5; CDR3 DNA: TGTGCCACGCTCTCCGGGACAGGGTACAATGAGCAGTTCTTC; CDR3 protein: CATLSGTGYNEQFF
clone size: .; J gene: TRBJ2-5; CDR3 length: 11; D gene: .; V gene: TRBV6-5; CDR3 DNA: TGTGCCAGCGGAAGAGGAGAGACCCAGTACTTC; CDR3 protein: CASGRGETQYF